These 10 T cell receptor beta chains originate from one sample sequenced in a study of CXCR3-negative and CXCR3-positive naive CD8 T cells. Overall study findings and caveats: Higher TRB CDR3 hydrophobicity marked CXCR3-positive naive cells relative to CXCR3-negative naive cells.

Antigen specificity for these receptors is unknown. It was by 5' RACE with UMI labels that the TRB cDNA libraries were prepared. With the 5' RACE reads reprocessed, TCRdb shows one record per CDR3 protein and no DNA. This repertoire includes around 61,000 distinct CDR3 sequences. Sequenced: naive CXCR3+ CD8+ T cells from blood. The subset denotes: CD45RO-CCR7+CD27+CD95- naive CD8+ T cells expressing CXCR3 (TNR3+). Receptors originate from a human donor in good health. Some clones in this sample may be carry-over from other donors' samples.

This chain's CDR3 is CSVEVSGGRSYNEQFF. This chain links TRBV29-1 with TRBJ2-1; TCRdb's D gene call, TRBD2, goes unchecked for lack of DNA. Per germline, CDR1 SQVTM and CDR2 ANQGSEA. The CDR3 extends over 16 amino acids.

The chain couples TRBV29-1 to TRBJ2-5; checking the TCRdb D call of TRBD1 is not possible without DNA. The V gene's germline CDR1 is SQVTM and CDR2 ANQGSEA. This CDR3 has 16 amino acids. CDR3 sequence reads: CSVEDTRRQVVETQYF.

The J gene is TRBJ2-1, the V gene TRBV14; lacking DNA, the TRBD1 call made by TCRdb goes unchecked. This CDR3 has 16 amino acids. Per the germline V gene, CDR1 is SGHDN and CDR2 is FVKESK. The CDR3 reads CASSRPMAGFFNEQFF.

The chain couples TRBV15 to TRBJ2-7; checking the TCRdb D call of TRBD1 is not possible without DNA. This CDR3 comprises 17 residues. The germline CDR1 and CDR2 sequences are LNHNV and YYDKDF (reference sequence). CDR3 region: CATSRDGWDRGHYEQYF.

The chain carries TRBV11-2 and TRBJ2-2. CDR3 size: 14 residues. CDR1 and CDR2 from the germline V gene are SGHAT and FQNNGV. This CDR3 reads CASSLDRGPGELFF.

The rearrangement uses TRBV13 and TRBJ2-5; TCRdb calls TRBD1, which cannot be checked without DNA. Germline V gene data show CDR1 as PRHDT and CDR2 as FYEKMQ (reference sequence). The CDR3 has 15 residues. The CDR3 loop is CASSSGAGMQETQYF.

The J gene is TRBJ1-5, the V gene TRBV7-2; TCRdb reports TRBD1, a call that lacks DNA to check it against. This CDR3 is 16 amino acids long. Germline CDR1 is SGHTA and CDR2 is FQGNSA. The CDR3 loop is CASSSDRSYSNQPQHF.

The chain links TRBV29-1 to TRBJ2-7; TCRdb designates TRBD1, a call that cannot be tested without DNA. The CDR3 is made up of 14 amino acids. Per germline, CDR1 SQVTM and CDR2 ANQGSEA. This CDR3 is CSVEYGTGPYEQYF.

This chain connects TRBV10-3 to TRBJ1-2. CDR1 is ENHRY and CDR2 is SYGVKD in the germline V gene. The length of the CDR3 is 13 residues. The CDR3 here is CAISESDNYGYTF.

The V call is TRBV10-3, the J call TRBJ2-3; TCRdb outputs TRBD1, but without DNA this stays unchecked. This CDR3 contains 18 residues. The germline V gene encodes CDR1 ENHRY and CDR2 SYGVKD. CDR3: CAISRDRAAEYLTDTQYF.